Listed below are T cell receptor beta chains from one sample, sequenced in a study of fetal regulatory T cell absence and autoimmunity. TCRdb's table, derived via immunoSEQ multiplex PCR, lists solely in-frame clones and lacks some. The sample lists about 95,000 clones, about 78% occurring once. Sequenced sample: pancreas tissue. The receptor source for this set is a male donor with IPEX syndrome. Both conserved end residues are part of each CDR3. D genes are given only for firm matches. A row's size may be missing; if present it is once, few, many or a size class.

TRBJ2-4 | - | TRBV30 | - | TGTGCCTGGAGTTCCCAGGGAAACGATCAGTACTTC | CAWSSQGNDQYF
TRBJ2-7 | - | TRBV6-5 | - | TGTGCCAGCAGTTACTCGCACCAATCCTACGAGCAGTACTTC | CASSYSHQSYEQYF
TRBJ2-1 | - | TRBV7-8 | TRBD2 | TGTGCCAGCAGCTTAGGATTAGCGGGAGGAGTGGGGCAGTTCTTC | CASSLGLAGGVGQFF
TRBJ2-5 | - | TRBV9 | - | TGTGCCAGCAGCCCCCGTTACTCGGGGCAAGAGACCCAGTACTTC | CASSPRYSGQETQYF
TRBJ2-7 | - | TRBV5-1 | TRBD1 | TGCGCCAGCAGCCCCCGGGACAGCTCCTACGAGCAGTACTTC | CASSPRDSSYEQYF
TRBJ1-1 | - | TRBV29-1 | TRBD1 | TGCAGCGTAACGACAGGGGGCAACACTGAAGCTTTCTTT | CSVTTGGNTEAFF
TRBJ1-5 | few | TRBV5-8 | TRBD1 | TGTGCCAGCACCCTGAGGGGGCCAGACCAGCCCCAGCATTTT | CASTLRGPDQPQHF
TRBJ2-1 | - | TRBV2 | - | TGTGCCAGCAGTGAGGCCAGCTCCTACAATGAGCAGTTCTTC | CASSEASSYNEQFF
TRBJ1-2 | - | TRBV7-9 | - | TGTGCCAGCAGCCTCCGGGACACCTATGGCTACACCTTC | CASSLRDTYGYTF
TRBJ2-7 | - | TRBV7-9 | TRBD1 | TGTGCCAGCAGCTTGGGGCAGGGGGCACCCTACGAGCAGTACTTC | CASSLGQGAPYEQYF
TRBJ2-7 | medium-sized | TRBV6-5 | - | TGTGCCAGCAGTTACAGGAGCTCCTACGAGCAGTACTTC | CASSYRSSYEQYF
TRBJ2-1 | once | TRBV5-1 | TRBD2 | TGCGCCAGCAGCCCATCACCGGGACTAGCGGACAATGAGCAGTTCTTC | CASSPSPGLADNEQFF
TRBJ2-7 | - | TRBV5-1 | TRBD2 | TGCGCCAGCAGTTACTCCCGCGGGAGGGATGACTACGAGCAGTACTTC | CASSYSRGRDDYEQYF
TRBJ2-7 | few | TRBV25-1 | TRBD2 | TGTGCCAGCAGCCTTAGCGGGAGAACCTACGAGCAGTACTTC | CASSLSGRTYEQYF